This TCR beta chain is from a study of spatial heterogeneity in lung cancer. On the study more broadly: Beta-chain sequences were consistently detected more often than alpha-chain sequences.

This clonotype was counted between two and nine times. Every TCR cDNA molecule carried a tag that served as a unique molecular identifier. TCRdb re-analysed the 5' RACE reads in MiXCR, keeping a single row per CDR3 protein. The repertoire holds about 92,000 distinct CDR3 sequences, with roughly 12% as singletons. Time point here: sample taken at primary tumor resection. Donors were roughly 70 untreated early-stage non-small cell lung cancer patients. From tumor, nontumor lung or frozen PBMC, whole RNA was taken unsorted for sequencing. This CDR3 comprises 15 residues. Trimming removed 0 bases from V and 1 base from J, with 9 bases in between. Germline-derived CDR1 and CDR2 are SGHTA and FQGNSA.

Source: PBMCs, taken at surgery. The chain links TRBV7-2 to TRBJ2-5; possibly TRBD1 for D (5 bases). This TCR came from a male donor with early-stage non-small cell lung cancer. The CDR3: CASSLAGQTQETQYF. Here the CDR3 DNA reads TGTGCCAGCAGCTTAGCTGGACAAACCCAAGAGACCCAGTACTTC.